The text below deals with one T cell receptor beta chain. Assay: immunoSEQ multiplex PCR; the TCRdb copy retains only in-frame clones and omits some. The sample consists of 95,000 to 150,000 clones, 80% to 90% of them appearing once. This sample is drawn from a study of cytomegalovirus exposure and HLA in healthy donors. The germline V gene encodes CDR1 ENHRY and CDR2 SYGVKD. The V end was cut by 3 bases, the J end by 2 bases, with 5 bases between. The CDR3 is made up of 12 amino acids. What was sequenced was PBMCs. This clonotype originated in a woman younger than 35 in good health and CMV-seronegative. V and J are TRBV10-3 and TRBJ2-7; D gene unclear. CDR3 protein: CAISDTTYEQYF. The CDR3, as DNA: TGTGCCATCAGTGACACTACCTACGAGCAGTACTTC.